This TCR beta chain comes out of a study of cytomegalovirus exposure and HLA in healthy donors. Clones were sequenced by immunoSEQ multiplex PCR, and TCRdb holds only the in-frame ones, with some missing. The data hold about 82,000 clones, with 85% to 95% observed a single time. The CDR3 loop spans 14 amino acids. Germline CDR1 SGHRS, CDR2 YFSETQ. Trimming took 7 bases from V and 4 from J; bases not matched to a gene: 6. This clone came up once. The receptor was derived from a woman aged 18-29 years in good health and CMV-seronegative. The sample taken for sequencing was PBMCs. The chain employs TRBV5-1 and TRBJ2-2, with 8 positions matching TRBD2. CDR3: CASGLAQGTGELFF. The CDR3 DNA follows: TGCGCCAGCGGACTAGCACAGGGCACCGGGGAGCTGTTTTTT.